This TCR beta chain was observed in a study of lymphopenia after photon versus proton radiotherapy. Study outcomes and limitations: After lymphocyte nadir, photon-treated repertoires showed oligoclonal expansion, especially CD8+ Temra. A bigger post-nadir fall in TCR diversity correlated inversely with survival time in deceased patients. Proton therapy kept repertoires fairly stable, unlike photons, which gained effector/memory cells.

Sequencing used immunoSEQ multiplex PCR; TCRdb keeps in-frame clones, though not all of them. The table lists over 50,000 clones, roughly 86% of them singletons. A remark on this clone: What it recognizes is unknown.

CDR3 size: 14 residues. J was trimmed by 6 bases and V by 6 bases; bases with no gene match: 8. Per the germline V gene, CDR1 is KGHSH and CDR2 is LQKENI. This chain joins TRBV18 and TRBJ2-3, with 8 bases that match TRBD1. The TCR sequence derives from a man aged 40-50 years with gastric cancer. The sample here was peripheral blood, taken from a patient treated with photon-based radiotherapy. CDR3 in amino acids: CASSGQGVADTQYF. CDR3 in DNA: TGTGCCAGCTCCGGACAGGGAGTAGCCGATACGCAGTATTTT.